The entry that follows covers one TCR beta chain sequence. The protocol was immunoSEQ multiplex PCR, while the TCRdb copy is restricted to in-frame clones and leaves out a portion. The repertoire consists of under 250,000 clones, with 82% occurring once and the leading ten covering approximately 4.5%. CDR3 length: 17 amino acids. Germline V gene data show CDR1 as KGHSH and CDR2 as LQKENI. Trimming cost V 2 bases and J 0 bases, with 14 bases left between them. These data belong to a study of blood T cell repertoires in COVID-19. About the study: COVID-19 samples from acute and convalescent phases originated in the United States, Italy and Spain.

This TCR came from a woman between 65 and 79 years old with acute or convalescent COVID-19. Input material: peripheral blood. J is TRBJ1-5 and V is TRBV18; D remains unclear. This CDR3 reads CASSPGERGTSNQPQHF. The CDR3 nucleotides are TGTGCCAGCTCACCAGGAGAAAGAGGAACTAGCAATCAGCCCCAGCATTTT.